Sequencing of this T cell receptor (beta chain) was carried out in a study of T cells after yellow fever vaccination. Study-wide background: Four memory subsets, EM, EMRA, CM and Tscm, were sorted by CD3, CD45RA, CCR7, CD95. Libraries from low-cell-number fractions were prepared with the SMART-Seq v4 Ultra Low Input RNA kit. General observations from the study: Almost all vaccine-responding clonotypes could not be detected on day 0 in sorted memory subsets. It was a small share of clonotypes that appeared in both CD4 and CD8 compartments.

In its sample, this clonotype was seen many times. CDR1 DFQATT and CDR2 SNEGSKA come from the germline V gene (reference sequence). The CDR3 has 15 residues. MiXCR, applied by TCRdb to the 5' RACE reads, yields one record per CDR3 protein. The top ten clones hold 9.5% to 15% of a sample with roughly 30,000 distinct CDR3 sequences, about 10% of them seen once. This TCR came from a man younger than 30 who received the YFV17D yellow fever vaccine. J is TRBJ2-5 and V is TRBV20-1; 9 bases map to TRBD2. The sample here was PBMCs, either bulk or a sorted T-cell subset (CD4+, CD8+, memory, or dextramer-sorted; not recorded which), taken around 15 days after the first yellow fever vaccination. The CDR3 sequence: CSPQVAGGAGETQYF. The CDR3 DNA reads as TGCAGCCCCCAAGTGGCGGGGGGGGCAGGAGAGACCCAGTACTTC.